These T cell receptor beta chains were read from a single sample in a study of T cell responses to AZD1222 COVID-19 vaccine. The repertoire was sequenced with immunoSEQ multiplex PCR; TCRdb's copy has only in-frame clones and lacks some. Of about 180,000 clones listed, about 90% were seen once; the top ten hold about 1.9%. Sample: peripheral blood, taken 28 days after the second AZD1222 dose. Every receptor here comes from an adult who received the AZD1222 COVID-19 vaccine. CDR3s include the opening cysteine and the closing phenylalanine or tryptophan. Each record gives: J gene, CDR3 length, V gene, CDR3 protein.

TRBJ1-2	13	TRBV4-1	CASSAGLFYGYTF
TRBJ2-1	15	TRBV19	CASSIGAVRGHEQFF
TRBJ1-3	13	TRBV7-6	CASSSTQGHTIYF
TRBJ1-1	14	TRBV27	CASSLDVFGTEAFF
TRBJ1-5	13	TRBV19	CASSIADLGAQHF
TRBJ2-5	16	TRBV3-1/TRBV3-2	CASSQVRTGGQETQYF
TRBJ1-6	15	TRBV28	CASSAARSYNSPLHF
TRBJ2-2	14	TRBV18	CASSLTENTGELFF
TRBJ2-3	13	TRBV30	CAWSVLGADTQYF
TRBJ2-2	13	TRBV7-9	CGLRAANTGELFF
TRBJ2-2	12	TRBV2	CASSEDTGELFF
TRBJ1-2	15	TRBV28	CASRETGTGLVGYTF
TRBJ2-4	13	TRBV30	CAWSVGGRNIQYF
TRBJ2-5	15	TRBV30	CAWSVRGILQETQYF
TRBJ1-5	17	TRBV27	CASSLWSGLGGNQPQHF
TRBJ1-1	13	TRBV19	CASGRGQYTEAFF
TRBJ2-7	12	TRBV6-2/TRBV6-3	CASSYRGPEQYF
TRBJ2-1	19	TRBV3-1/TRBV3-2	CASSQVRLRLGPSNNEQFF
TRBJ1-2	12	TRBV9	CASSTGAYGYTF
TRBJ2-3	15	TRBV6-1	CASSELAGGPDTQYF
TRBJ2-7	15	TRBV27	CASSLGGVASYEQYF
TRBJ2-5	15	TRBV3-1/TRBV3-2	CASTRTSGRAETQYF
TRBJ1-1	13	TRBV6-5	CASIQGAGTEAFF
TRBJ2-7	13	TRBV27	CASSIGQPYEQYF
TRBJ2-7	13	TRBV2	CASRRTGVYEQYF
TRBJ1-1	14	TRBV27	CASSLSGRNTEAFF
TRBJ2-2	13	TRBV6-5	CASSYMVVGELFF
TRBJ2-1	14	TRBV11-2	CASSLQGTSYEQFF
TRBJ1-1	12	TRBV20-1	CSASSMNTEAFF
TRBJ1-6	16	TRBV19	CAAQSGTGSLGSPLHF
TRBJ1-5	16	TRBV19	CASSTGEPYSNQPQHF
TRBJ2-3	14	TRBV11-3	CASSFREPTDTQYF